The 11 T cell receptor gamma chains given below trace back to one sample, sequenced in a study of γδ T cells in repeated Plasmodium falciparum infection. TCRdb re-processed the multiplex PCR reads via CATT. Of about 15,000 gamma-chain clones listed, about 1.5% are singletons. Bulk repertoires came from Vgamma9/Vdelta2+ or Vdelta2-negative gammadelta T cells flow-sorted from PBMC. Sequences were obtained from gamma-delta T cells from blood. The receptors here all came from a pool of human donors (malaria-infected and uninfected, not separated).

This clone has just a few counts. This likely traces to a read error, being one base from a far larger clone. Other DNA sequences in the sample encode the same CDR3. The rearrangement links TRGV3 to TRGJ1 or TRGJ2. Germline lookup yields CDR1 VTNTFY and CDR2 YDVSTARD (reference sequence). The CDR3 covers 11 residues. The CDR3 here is CATWDMREKLF. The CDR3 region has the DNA TGTGCCACCTGGGACATGCGTGAGAAGCTCTTT.

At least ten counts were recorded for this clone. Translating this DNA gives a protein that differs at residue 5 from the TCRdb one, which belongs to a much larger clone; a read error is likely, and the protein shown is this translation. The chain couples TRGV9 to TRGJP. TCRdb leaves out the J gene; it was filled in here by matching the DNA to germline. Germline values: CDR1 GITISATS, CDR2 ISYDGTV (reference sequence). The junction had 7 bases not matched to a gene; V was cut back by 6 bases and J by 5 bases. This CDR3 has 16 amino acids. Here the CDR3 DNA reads TGTGCCTTGTGGAGCAGTAAAGAGTTGGGCAAAAAAATCAAGGTATTT. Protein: CALWSSKELGKKIKVF.

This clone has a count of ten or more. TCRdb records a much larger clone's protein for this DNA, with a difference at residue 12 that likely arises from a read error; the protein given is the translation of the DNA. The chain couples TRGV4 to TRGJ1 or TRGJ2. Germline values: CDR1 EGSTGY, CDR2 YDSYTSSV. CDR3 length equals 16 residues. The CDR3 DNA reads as TGTGCCACCTGGGATGGTGGGGTAATCAATTATCATAAGAAACTCTTT. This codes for CATWDGGVINYHKKLF.

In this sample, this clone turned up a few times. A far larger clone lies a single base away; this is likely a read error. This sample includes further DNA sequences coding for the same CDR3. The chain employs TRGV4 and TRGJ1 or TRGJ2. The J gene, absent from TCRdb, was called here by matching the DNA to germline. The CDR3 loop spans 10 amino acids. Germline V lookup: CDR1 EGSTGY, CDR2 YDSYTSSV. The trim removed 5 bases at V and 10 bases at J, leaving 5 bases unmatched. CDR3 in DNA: TGTGCCACCTGGGGTTACAAGAAACTCTTT. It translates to CATWGYKKLF.

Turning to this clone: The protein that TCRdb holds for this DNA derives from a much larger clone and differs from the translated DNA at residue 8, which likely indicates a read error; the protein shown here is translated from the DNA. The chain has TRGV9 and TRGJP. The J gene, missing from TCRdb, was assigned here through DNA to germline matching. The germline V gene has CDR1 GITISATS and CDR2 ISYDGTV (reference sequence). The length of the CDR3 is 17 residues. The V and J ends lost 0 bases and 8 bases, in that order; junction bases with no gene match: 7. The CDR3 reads CALWEVKTKLGKKIKVF. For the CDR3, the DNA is TGTGCCTTGTGGGAGGTGAAGACCAAGTTGGGCAAAAAAATCAAGGTATTT.

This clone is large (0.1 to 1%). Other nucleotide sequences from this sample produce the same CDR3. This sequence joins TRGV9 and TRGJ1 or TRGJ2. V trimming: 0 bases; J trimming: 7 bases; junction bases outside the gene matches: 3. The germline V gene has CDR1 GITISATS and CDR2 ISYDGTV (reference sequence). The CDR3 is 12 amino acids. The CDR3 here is CALWEVHYKKLF. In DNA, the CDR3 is TGTGCCTTGTGGGAGGTGCACTATAAGAAACTCTTT.

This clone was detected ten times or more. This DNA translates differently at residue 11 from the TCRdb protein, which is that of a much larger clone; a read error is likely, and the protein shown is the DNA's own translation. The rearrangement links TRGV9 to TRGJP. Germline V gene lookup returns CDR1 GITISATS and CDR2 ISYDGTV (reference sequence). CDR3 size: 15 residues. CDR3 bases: TGTGCCTTGTGGGAGGCGGGGCTGGGCAAAGAAATCAAGGTATTT. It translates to CALWEAGLGKEIKVF.

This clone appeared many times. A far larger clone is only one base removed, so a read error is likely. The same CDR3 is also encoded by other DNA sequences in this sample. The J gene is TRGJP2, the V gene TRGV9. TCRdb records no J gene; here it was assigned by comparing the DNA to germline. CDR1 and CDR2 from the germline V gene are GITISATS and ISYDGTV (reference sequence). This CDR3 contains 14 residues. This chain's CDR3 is CALWEGSSDWIKTF. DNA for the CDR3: TGTGCCTTGTGGGAGGGGAGTAGCGATTGGATCAAGACGTTT.

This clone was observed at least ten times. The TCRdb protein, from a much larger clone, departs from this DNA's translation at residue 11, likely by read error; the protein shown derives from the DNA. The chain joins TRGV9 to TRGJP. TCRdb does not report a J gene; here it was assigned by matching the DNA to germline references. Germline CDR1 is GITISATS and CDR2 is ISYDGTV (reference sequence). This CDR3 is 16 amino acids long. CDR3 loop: CALWDLQELGRKIKVF. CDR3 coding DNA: TGTGCCTTGTGGGACCTTCAAGAGTTGGGCAGAAAAATCAAGGTATTT.

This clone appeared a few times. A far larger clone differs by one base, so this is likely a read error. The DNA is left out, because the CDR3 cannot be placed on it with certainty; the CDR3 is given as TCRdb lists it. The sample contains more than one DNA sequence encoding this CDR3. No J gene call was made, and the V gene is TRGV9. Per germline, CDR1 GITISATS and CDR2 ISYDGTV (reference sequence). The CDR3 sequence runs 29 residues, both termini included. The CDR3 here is CALWEVRSNSLAVEQHLLSQVSIGRIQHF.

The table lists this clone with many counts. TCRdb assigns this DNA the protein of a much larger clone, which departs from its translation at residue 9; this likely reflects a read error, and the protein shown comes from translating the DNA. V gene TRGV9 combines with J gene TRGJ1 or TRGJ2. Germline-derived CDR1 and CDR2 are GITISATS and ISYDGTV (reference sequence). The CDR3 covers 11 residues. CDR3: CALWEGYKELF. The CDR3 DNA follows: TGTGCCTTGTGGGAGGGTTATAAGGAACTCTTT.